Presented here are 26 T cell receptor beta chains from one specimen sequenced in a study of T cells in Graves' hyperthyroidism and ophthalmopathy. Using RNA transcripts as the source, TCR beta CDR3 regions were amplified. HTBI primers were used for first-round RT-PCR of the TCR CDR3. TCRdb reprocessed the multiplex PCR reads with MiXCR, giving one entry per CDR3 protein. The sample carries about 640,000 distinct CDR3 sequences, about 14% recorded once. Sequencing was performed on blood. These receptors were collected from a woman in her 50s with Graves' ophthalmopathy.

Ten or more counts support this clonotype. The J gene is TRBJ1-5, the V gene TRBV7-2; 10 bases align to TRBD1. The length of the CDR3 is 15 residues. Trimming removed 7 bases from V and 3 bases from J; junction bases left unmatched: 6. Germline lookup yields CDR1 SGHTA and CDR2 FQGNSA. The CDR3 sequence is CASTTGQGHNQPQHF. The CDR3 nucleotides read TGTGCCAGCACTACGGGACAGGGGCACAATCAGCCCCAGCATTTT.

This clonotype was recorded many times. The rearrangement uses TRBV15 and TRBJ1-1, with 8 bases matching TRBD1. The length of the CDR3 is 16 residues. The germline CDR1 and CDR2 sequences are LNHNV and YYDKDF (reference sequence). V was pared by 3 bases and J by 1 base, with 7 bases of the junction left unmatched. CDR3 sequence: CATSSFLGQGNTEAFF. CDR3 sequence (DNA): TGTGCCACCAGCAGCTTTCTCGGACAGGGGAACACTGAAGCTTTCTTT.

This clonotype was counted ten times or more. The CDR3 loop is CASSMESHLGEQFF. DNA of the CDR3: TGTGCCAGCAGTATGGAAAGCCATTTGGGTGAGCAGTTCTTC. This rearrangement joins TRBV9 to TRBJ2-1; D gene uncertain. This CDR3 is built from 14 residues. From germline, CDR1 is SGDLS and CDR2 YYNGEE. The V end lost 5 bases, the J end lost 9 bases, and 18 bases lay between the germline ends.

A few counts support this clonotype. CDR3 DNA: TGTGCCAGTAGTATAGTGGCGGCGAACACTGAAGCTTTCTTT. It is translated as CASSIVAANTEAFF. The V and J genes are TRBV19 and TRBJ1-1; no firm D call. CDR1 and CDR2 (germline): LNHDA, SQIVND (reference sequence). The CDR3 sequence is 14 residues long. V lost 1 base and J lost 1, with 7 bases in between.

This clonotype appeared a few times. The rearrangement links TRBV9 to TRBJ1-6; D gene uncertain. The V end lost 4 bases, the J end lost 3 bases, and 14 bases lay between the germline ends. This CDR3 has 16 amino acids. Germline CDR1 and CDR2: SGDLS and YYNGEE. CDR3 amino acids: CASSSIDRLYNSPLHF. In DNA, the CDR3 is TGTGCCAGCAGCTCGATAGACCGACTCTATAATTCACCCCTCCACTTT. The whole variable domain, filled in from reference TRBV9 and TRBJ1-6, reads DSGVTQTPKHLITATGQRVTLRCSPRSGDLSVYWYQQSLDQGLQFLIQYYNGEERAKGNILERFSAQQFPDLHSELNLSSLELGDSALYFCASSSIDRLYNSPLHFGNGTRLTVT.

This clonotype was detected ten times or more. This chain uses TRBV11-2 with TRBJ2-3; D remains ambiguous. The V end lost 4 bases, the J end lost 4 bases, and 9 bases lay between the germline ends. The CDR3 runs to 13 residues. Germline V gives CDR1 SGHAT, CDR2 FQNNGV. DNA of the CDR3: TGTGCCAGCAGCTCATCGTTCTCAGATACGCAGTATTTT. Encoded protein: CASSSSFSDTQYF.

The chain has TRBV14 and TRBJ2-7; D is ambiguous. Germline V gene sequence: CDR1 SGHDN, CDR2 FVKESK. V was trimmed by 1 base and J by 4 bases, leaving 17 bases between them. The CDR3 has 16 residues. CDR3 DNA sequence: TGTGCCAGCAGCCAAGGTCTTAGCTTTTTAAGGTACGAGCAGTACTTC. It translates to CASSQGLSFLRYEQYF.

J is TRBJ1-5 and V is TRBV6-1; 9 bases match TRBD1. In germline, CDR1 is MNHNS, CDR2 SASEGT. Germline trimming cut 8 bases from V and 6 bases from J; bases unmatched to any gene: 5. This CDR3 has 13 residues. The CDR3 DNA is TGTGCCAGCTCGGGACAGGGATTTCAGCCCCAGCATTTT. Amino acid sequence: CASSGQGFQPQHF.

This clonotype was seen a handful of times. The chain employs TRBV3-1 and TRBJ2-7, with unresolved D. The V gene's germline CDR1 is LGHDT and CDR2 YNNKEL (reference sequence). The CDR3 is 15 amino acids. Trimming removed 0 bases at V and 2 bases at J, with 11 bases between. In nucleotides, the CDR3 is TGTGCCAGCAGCCAAGATTTTCGGCAGGCCTACGAGCAGTACTTC. Translating gives CASSQDFRQAYEQYF.

This clonotype has only a few counts. V gene TRBV4-3 combines with J gene TRBJ2-2; TRBD2 is a possible D gene (5 bases). This CDR3 comprises 15 residues. CDR1 LGHNA and CDR2 YSLEER come from the germline V gene. The V end was cut by 4 bases, the J end by 2 bases, with 11 bases between. Here the CDR3 reads CASSPLSGNTGELFF. CDR3 DNA sequence: TGCGCCAGCAGCCCTCTAAGCGGTAACACCGGGGAGCTGTTTTTT.

This clonotype has just a few counts. The rearrangement links TRBV4-2 to TRBJ2-1, with D possibly TRBD1 on 5 matching bases. Looked up from germline, CDR1 is LGHNA and CDR2 is YNFKEQ. V was shortened by 0 bases and J by 9 bases, with 21 bases between the two germline ends. This CDR3 is 17 amino acids long. The CDR3 reads CASSQDLSGAGALEQFF. CDR3 in DNA: TGTGCCAGCAGCCAAGATTTAAGTGGGGCAGGAGCGCTTGAGCAGTTCTTC.

To note about this clonotype: A much larger clonotype is one base distant, so this may be a read error. The V gene is TRBV9, the J gene TRBJ2-1; either TRBD1 or TRBD2 may fit D (5 bases each). Germline lookup yields CDR1 SGDLS and CDR2 YYNGEE. Trimming removed 0 bases at V and 2 bases at J, with 9 bases between. The CDR3 has 15 amino acids. In DNA form, the CDR3 reads TGTGCCAGCAGCGTAGACGGGGCCCCCTACAATGAGCAGTTCTTC. This codes for CASSVDGAPYNEQFF.

Points on this clonotype: Here the CDR3 omits its conserved ending phenylalanine or tryptophan, so a read error is the likely source. The gene calls are TRBV5-1 and TRBJ2-2; 8 bases map to TRBD2. Trimming at V came to 0 bases and at J to 3 bases, leaving 4 bases not matched to a gene. The CDR3 extends over 16 amino acids. Per germline, CDR1 SGHRS and CDR2 YFSETQ. The CDR3 DNA follows: TGCGCCAGCAGCTTGGAGAGCGGGAGTTACACCGGGGAGCTGTTTCTT. Translating it yields CASSLESGSYTGELFL.

This clonotype has only a few counts. The CDR3 region has the DNA TGTGCCAGCAGCTTGGATTATCCGGGCTACGAGCAGTACTTC. Translating it yields CASSLDYPGYEQYF. The chain couples TRBV5-5 to TRBJ2-7; no firm D call. Germline V CDR1 and CDR2: SGHKS, YYEKEE (reference sequence). V was trimmed by 0 bases and J by 3 bases, leaving 10 bases between them. The CDR3 has 14 amino acids.

Only a few counts were recorded for this clonotype. This sequence joins TRBV18 and TRBJ1-3; the D is unclear. CDR1 and CDR2 from the germline V gene are KGHSH and LQKENI. Between the trimmed V and J ends, which lost 3 bases and 2 bases, there was a span of 8 bases. There are 14 residues in the CDR3. The CDR3 DNA reads TGTGCCAGCTCACCCTTCGGACCTGGAAACACCATATATTTT. Translation gives CASSPFGPGNTIYF.

This clonotype turned up a few times. The chain recombines TRBV10-3 with TRBJ2-1; 9 bases map to TRBD1. This CDR3 region has 17 residues. Trimming at V came to 0 bases and at J to 4 bases, leaving 7 bases not matched to a gene. Germline lookup yields CDR1 ENHRY and CDR2 SYGVKD. The CDR3 loop is CAISESMGQGPYNEQFF. CDR3 sequence (DNA): TGTGCCATCAGTGAGTCAATGGGACAGGGCCCTTACAATGAGCAGTTCTTC.

The V call is TRBV20-1, the J call TRBJ2-5; 7 positions agree with TRBD2. Germline loops: CDR1 DFQATT, CDR2 SNEGSKA (reference sequence). This CDR3 has 16 residues. Losses at the gene ends were 0 bases for V and 4 bases for J; bases not matched to a gene: 11. CDR3 sequence (DNA): TGCAGTGCTAGAGATGTCCTAGCGGAGGGCGGAGAGACCCAGTACTTC. Translating it yields CSARDVLAEGGETQYF.

This clonotype appeared many times. The chain links TRBV28 to TRBJ2-7; 10 bases fit TRBD1. The germline V gene has CDR1 MDHEN and CDR2 SYDVKM. The J segment lost 3 bases and the V segment lost 4 bases, leaving 12 bases of the junction unmatched. This CDR3 is 17 amino acids long. The CDR3 here is CASSSTQDRGSHYEQYF. The CDR3 nucleotides are TGTGCCAGCAGTTCTACCCAGGACAGGGGGAGTCACTACGAGCAGTACTTC.

This clonotype showed up many times. As DNA, the CDR3 is TGTGCCAGCTGTGCTAGCGGGATGAACCCCAAAAACATTCAGTACTTC. Translated: CASCASGMNPKNIQYF. V and J are TRBV2 and TRBJ2-4, with TRBD2 matching 9 bases. V shed 8 bases and J 2 bases; nucleotides not matched to a gene: 10. In germline, CDR1 is SNHLY, CDR2 FYNNEI. This CDR3 spans 16 amino acids.

This clonotype was picked up many times. The J gene is TRBJ2-1, the V gene TRBV6-5; perhaps TRBD1 as D (5 bases). V gave up 0 bases and J gave up 7 bases, with 10 bases separating them. The germline gives CDR1 MNHEY, CDR2 SVGAGI. The CDR3 runs 14 residues. CDR3 sequence: CASSYSSRANEQFF. DNA of the CDR3: TGTGCCAGCAGTTACTCGAGCAGGGCAAATGAGCAGTTCTTC.

This clonotype came up many times. The chain uses TRBV12-3 or TRBV12-4 and TRBJ2-2; perhaps TRBD2 as D (5 bases). The CDR3 is 16 residues long. V lost 5 bases and J 3 bases, leaving 16 bases between the germline ends. CDR3 sequence: CASSPPRVLDTGELFF. For the CDR3, the DNA is TGTGCCAGCAGTCCCCCGAGGGTACTAGACACCGGGGAGCTGTTTTTT.

This clonotype was seen at least ten times. This chain connects TRBV15 to TRBJ2-6, with D perhaps assigned TRBD1 or TRBD2 (5 bases each). Trimming shortened V by 4 bases and J by 4 bases, and 11 bases separated the two germline ends. The CDR3 contains 15 residues. CDR1 is LNHNV and CDR2 is YYDKDF in the germline V gene (reference sequence). The CDR3 spells CATSKGRDGANVLTF. The CDR3 DNA follows: TGTGCCACCAGCAAAGGCAGGGACGGGGCCAACGTCCTGACTTTC.

This clonotype was counted at least ten times. The chain carries TRBV5-8 and TRBJ1-2; 11 nucleotides line up with TRBD1. Losses at the gene ends were 3 bases for V and 7 bases for J; bases not matched to a gene: 5. The CDR3 has 14 amino acids. The germline V gene has CDR1 SGHTS and CDR2 YDEGEE. CDR3 DNA sequence: TGTGCCAGCAGCTCCGGGACAGGGGGACGTGGCTACACCTTC. This codes for CASSSGTGGRGYTF.

This clonotype was counted many times. J is TRBJ2-7 and V is TRBV30; D remains ambiguous. The CDR3 contains 11 residues. V shed 4 bases and J shed 5 bases, with 9 bases lying between them. The germline V gene encodes CDR1 GTSNPN and CDR2 SVGIG (reference sequence). The CDR3 loop reads CAWTRVDEQYF. CDR3 sequence (DNA): TGTGCCTGGACAAGGGTCGACGAGCAGTACTTC. The variable domain in full, completed from reference TRBV30 and TRBJ2-7, reads SQTIHQWPATLVQPVGSPLSLECTVEGTSNPNLYWYRQAAGRGLQLLFYSVGIGQISSEVPQNLSASRPQDRQFILSSKKLLLSDSGFYLCAWTRVDEQYFGPGTRLTVT.

CDR3: CASSYLGATDTQYF. The CDR3 bases are TGTGCCAGCAGCTATCTTGGGGCCACAGATACGCAGTATTTT. The chain carries TRBV7-6 and TRBJ2-3, with D possibly TRBD1 on 5 matching bases. Trimming removed 4 bases from V and 2 bases from J, with 10 bases in between. From germline, CDR1 is SGHVS and CDR2 FNYEAQ. CDR3 length: 14 residues.

This clonotype has a handful of counts. The chain links TRBV9 to TRBJ2-1; 8 nucleotides align to TRBD1. Losses at the gene ends were 3 bases for V and 4 bases for J; bases not matched to a gene: 12. The germline V gene encodes CDR1 SGDLS and CDR2 YYNGEE. This CDR3 is built from 17 residues. The CDR3 DNA reads TGTGCCAGCAGCGCCAGTTGGGCCGGGACAGGATACAATGAGCAGTTCTTC. Residues: CASSASWAGTGYNEQFF.